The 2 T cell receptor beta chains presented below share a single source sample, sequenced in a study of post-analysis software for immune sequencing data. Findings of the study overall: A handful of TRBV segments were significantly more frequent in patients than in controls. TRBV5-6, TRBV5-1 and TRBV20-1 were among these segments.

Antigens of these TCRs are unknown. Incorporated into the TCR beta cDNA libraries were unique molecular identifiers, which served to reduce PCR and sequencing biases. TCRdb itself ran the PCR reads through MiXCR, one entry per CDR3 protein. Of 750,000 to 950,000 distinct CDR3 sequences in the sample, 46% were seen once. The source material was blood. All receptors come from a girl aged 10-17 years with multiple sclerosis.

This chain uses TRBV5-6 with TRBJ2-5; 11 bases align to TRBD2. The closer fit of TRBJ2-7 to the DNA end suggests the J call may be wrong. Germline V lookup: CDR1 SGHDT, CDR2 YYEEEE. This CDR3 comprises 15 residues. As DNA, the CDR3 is TGTGCCAGCAGCTTGCTGGGGACTAGCGGCTACGAGCAGTACTTC. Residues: CASSLLGTSGYEQYF.

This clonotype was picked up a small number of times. The CDR3 DNA follows: TGTGCCATCAGCCCGACAGGGGTTAACTATGGCTACACCTTC. Its translation is CAISPTGVNYGYTF. The chain has TRBV10-3 and TRBJ1-2, with 8 bases identical to TRBD1. The CDR3 runs to 14 residues. Losses at the gene ends were 6 bases for V and 1 base for J; bases not matched to a gene: 4. The V gene's germline CDR1 is ENHRY and CDR2 SYGVKD.